The 14 T cell receptor beta chains given below trace back to one sample, sequenced in a study of blood T cell repertoires in COVID-19. TCRdb's table, derived via immunoSEQ multiplex PCR, lists solely in-frame clones and lacks some. This repertoire shows hundreds of thousands of clones, over 75% found once; its top ten account for 0.95% to 1.2%. The sample consisted of PBMCs or T cells enriched from blood (not recorded which). These receptors all stem from a man aged 25 to 40 who had recovered from COVID-19.

The V gene is TRBV5-1, the J gene TRBJ2-7, with D perhaps matching TRBD2 (6 bases). The germline V and J ends were trimmed by 5 bases and 1 base, with 16 bases remaining between them. This CDR3 contains 15 residues. Germline V gene sequence: CDR1 SGHRS, CDR2 YFSETQ. CDR3 coding DNA: TGCGCCAGCAGTACCGAGTTTGGGACTTCCTACGAGCAGTACTTC. It translates to CASSTEFGTSYEQYF.

The chain carries TRBV19 and TRBJ2-7; TRBD2 matches 9 bases. Germline loops: CDR1 LNHDA, CDR2 SQIVND (reference sequence). The length of the CDR3 is 14 residues. V dropped 6 bases and J dropped 2; count of bases not matched to a gene: 5. CDR3 sequence (DNA): TGTGCCAGTAGCGTTAGCGGGAGCCCCTACGAGCAGTACTTC. Its translation is CASSVSGSPYEQYF. The entire variable domain, with the rest obtained from reference TRBV19 and TRBJ2-7, is as follows: DGGITQSPKYLFRKEGQNVTLSCEQNLNHDAMYWYRQDPGQGLRLIYYSQIVNDFQKGDIAEGYSVSREKKESFPLTVTSAQKNPTAFYLCASSVSGSPYEQYFGPGTRLTVT.

The rearrangement joins TRBV20-1 to TRBJ1-2; 12 positions match TRBD1. V lost 3 bases and J lost 7; bases outside the gene matches: 6. Germline loops: CDR1 DFQATT, CDR2 SNEGSKA (reference sequence). The CDR3 totals 14 residues. The CDR3 region is CSASWDRGLLGYTF. The CDR3 region has the DNA TGCAGTGCTAGTTGGGACAGGGGGCTCCTTGGCTACACCTTC.

V gene TRBV3-1 (or the pseudogene TRBV3-2) combines with J gene TRBJ1-1, with TRBD1 identical over 7 bases. This CDR3 comprises 14 residues. J gave up 7 bases and V 3 bases, and 8 bases lay outside the gene matches. The germline V gene has CDR1 LGHDT and CDR2 YNNKEL (reference sequence). The CDR3 DNA sequence: TGTGCCAGCAGCCACCTACTCCGGGACAGTGAAGCTTTCTTT. As protein: CASSHLLRDSEAFF.

The genes are TRBV27 and TRBJ2-7; TRBD2 agrees at 7 bases. CDR1 and CDR2 (germline): MNHEY, SMNVEV (reference sequence). V trimming: 4 bases; J trimming: 4 bases; junction bases outside the gene matches: 10. This CDR3 contains 15 residues. In DNA form, the CDR3 reads TGTGCCAGCAGTTCCTCCGGGGGACTATTATACGAGCAGTACTTC. Translating gives CASSSSGGLLYEQYF.

In its sample, this clone was seen once. This chain uses TRBV3-1 (or the pseudogene TRBV3-2) with TRBJ1-5; D uncertain. Trimming left V 2 bases short and J 4 bases short, with 24 bases between. CDR1 LGHDT and CDR2 YNNKEL come from the germline V gene (reference sequence). The CDR3 is made up of 19 amino acids. The CDR3 DNA reads TGTGCCAGCAGCCAAACCTCCAGCGGGGTTGGGATCTTTAATCAGCCCCAGCATTTT. Its translation: CASSQTSSGVGIFNQPQHF.

J is TRBJ1-1 and V is TRBV5-1, with D uncertain. CDR3 length: 17 amino acids. Germline CDR1 is SGHRS and CDR2 is YFSETQ. V lost 0 bases to trimming and J lost 0 bases, with 15 bases between them. CDR3: CASSLARGRLMNTEAFF. The DNA for the CDR3 is TGCGCCAGCAGCTTGGCTAGAGGGAGATTGATGAACACTGAAGCTTTCTTT. Drawing the rest from reference TRBV5-1 and TRBJ1-1, the complete variable domain is KAGVTQTPRYLIKTRGQQVTLSCSPISGHRSVSWYQQTPGQGLQFLFEYFSETQRNKGNFPGRFSGRQFSNSRSEMNVSTLELGDSALYLCASSLARGRLMNTEAFFGQGTRLTVV.

The chain uses TRBV28 and TRBJ2-2; D not certain. V lost 7 bases to trimming and J lost 5 bases, with 11 bases between them. CDR3 length equals 13 residues. Germline lookup yields CDR1 MDHEN and CDR2 SYDVKM. CDR3 sequence (DNA): TGTGCCAGCACCCCACCTAGGACCGGGGAGCTGTTTTTT. Amino acids: CASTPPRTGELFF.

The J gene is TRBJ2-3, the V gene TRBV25-1, with TRBD2 as a possible D gene (6 bases). The germline V and J ends were trimmed by 6 bases and 3 bases, with 22 bases remaining between them. Germline-derived CDR1 and CDR2 are MGHDK and SYGVNS. CDR3 length: 17 amino acids. The CDR3 DNA reads as TGTGCCAGCAGGGGGAGGTATAGGAGGGAGTTTACAGATACGCAGTATTTT. It is translated as CASRGRYRREFTDTQYF.

The CDR3 region is CASSGARVGGYTF. The CDR3 bases are TGTGCCAGCAGCGGCGCGCGGGTTGGTGGCTACACCTTC. The J gene is TRBJ1-2, the V gene TRBV28, with no clear D. Germline V gene data show CDR1 as MDHEN and CDR2 as SYDVKM. The CDR3 has 13 amino acids. The ends were cut back, 6 bases at V and 7 bases at J, with 15 bases in the middle.

V gene TRBV27 combines with J gene TRBJ2-1; D gene uncertain. The germline gives CDR1 MNHEY, CDR2 SMNVEV (reference sequence). V lost 2 bases and J 10 bases, leaving 18 bases between the germline ends. The CDR3 extends over 15 amino acids. The CDR3 DNA is TGTGCCAGCAGTTTACGTCCGGAGACTCCTAACGAGCAGTTCTTC. It is translated as CASSLRPETPNEQFF.

This rearrangement joins TRBV28 to TRBJ1-5; the D gene is possibly TRBD1 (6 bases). CDR1 is MDHEN and CDR2 is SYDVKM in the germline V gene. The CDR3 totals 16 residues. The V end lost 3 bases, the J end lost 6 bases, and 18 bases lay between the germline ends. CDR3 sequence (DNA): TGTGCCAGCAGTTTCTTGCGGACAGAATGGGGTCAGCCCCAGCATTTT. Translating it yields CASSFLRTEWGQPQHF.

The rearrangement joins TRBV28 to TRBJ1-3, with D perhaps TRBD1 (5 bases). The CDR3 is made up of 15 amino acids. Germline V CDR1 and CDR2: MDHEN, SYDVKM. V was trimmed by 5 bases and J by 0 bases, leaving 11 bases between them. CDR3 coding DNA: TGTGCCAGCAGTCCGTTGGACAACTCTGGAAACACCATATATTTT. This encodes CASSPLDNSGNTIYF.

This clone was seen only once. The chain links TRBV19 to TRBJ1-1; D ambiguous. Germline loops: CDR1 LNHDA, CDR2 SQIVND (reference sequence). The CDR3 extends over 16 amino acids. The V end lost 6 bases, the J end lost 1 base, and 18 bases lay between the germline ends. The DNA for the CDR3 is TGTGCCAGTAGAAGTAGTCTTTGGGGAGGGAACACTGAAGCTTTCTTT. It specifies CASRSSLWGGNTEAFF.